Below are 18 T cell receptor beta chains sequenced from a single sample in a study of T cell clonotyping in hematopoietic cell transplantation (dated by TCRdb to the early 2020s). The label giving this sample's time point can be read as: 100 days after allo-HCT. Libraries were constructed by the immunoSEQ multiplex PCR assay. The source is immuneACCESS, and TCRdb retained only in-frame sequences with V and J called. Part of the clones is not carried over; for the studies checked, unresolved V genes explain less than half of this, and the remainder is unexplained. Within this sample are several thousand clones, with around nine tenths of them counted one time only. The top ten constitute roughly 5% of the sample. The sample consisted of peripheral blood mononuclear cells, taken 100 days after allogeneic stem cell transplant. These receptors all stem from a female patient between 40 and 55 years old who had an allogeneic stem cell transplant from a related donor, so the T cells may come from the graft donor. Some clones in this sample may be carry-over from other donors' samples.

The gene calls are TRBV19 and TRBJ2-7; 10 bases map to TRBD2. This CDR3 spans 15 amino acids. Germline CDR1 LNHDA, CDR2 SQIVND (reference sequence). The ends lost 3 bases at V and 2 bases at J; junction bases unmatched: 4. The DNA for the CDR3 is TGTGCCAGTAGTATTTCCAGCGGGAGGGCCTACGAGCAGTACTTC. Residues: CASSISSGRAYEQYF.

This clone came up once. This CDR3 reads CARSWTGFGYTF. The CDR3 DNA sequence: TGTGCCAGAAGCTGGACAGGGTTTGGCTACACCTTC. The chain couples TRBV5-3 to TRBJ1-2; 8 bases line up with TRBD1. TRBV5-3 is filed as an ORF, its function uncertain. This CDR3 spans 12 amino acids. V lost 3 bases, J lost 7 bases, and 2 bases stayed unmatched.

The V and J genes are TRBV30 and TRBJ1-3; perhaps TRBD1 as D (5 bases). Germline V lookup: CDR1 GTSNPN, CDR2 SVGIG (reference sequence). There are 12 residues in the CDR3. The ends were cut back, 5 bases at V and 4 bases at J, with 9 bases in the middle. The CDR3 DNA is TGTGCCTGGGGGGGGTTAGGAAACACCATATATTTT. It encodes CAWGGLGNTIYF.

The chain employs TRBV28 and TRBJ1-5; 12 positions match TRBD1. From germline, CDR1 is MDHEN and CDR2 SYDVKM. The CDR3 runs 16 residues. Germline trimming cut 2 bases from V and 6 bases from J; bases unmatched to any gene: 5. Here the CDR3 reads CASSLGGQGAAQPQHF. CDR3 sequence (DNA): TGTGCCAGCAGTTTAGGGGGACAGGGGGCGGCTCAGCCCCAGCATTTT.

The CDR3 DNA sequence: TGCGCCAGCAGCCAAGATCCATCGGCGGATACGCAGTATTTT. Amino acids: CASSQDPSADTQYF. V gene TRBV4-1 combines with J gene TRBJ2-3; D unresolved. V lost 0 bases to trimming and J lost 6 bases, with 10 bases between them. This CDR3 is 14 amino acids long. Germline V gene lookup returns CDR1 MGHRA and CDR2 YSYEKL.

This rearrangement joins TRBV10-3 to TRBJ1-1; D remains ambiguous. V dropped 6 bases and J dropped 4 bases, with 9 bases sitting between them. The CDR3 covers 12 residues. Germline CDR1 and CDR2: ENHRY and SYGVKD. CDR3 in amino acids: CAIRSGGTEAFF. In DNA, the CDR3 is TGTGCCATCAGATCGGGAGGCACTGAAGCTTTCTTT.

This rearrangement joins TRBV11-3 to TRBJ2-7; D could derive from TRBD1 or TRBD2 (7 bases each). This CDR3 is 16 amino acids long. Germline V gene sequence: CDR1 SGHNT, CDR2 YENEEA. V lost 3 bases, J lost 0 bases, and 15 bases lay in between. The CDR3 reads CASSFPGGRASYEQYF. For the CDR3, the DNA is TGTGCCAGCAGCTTTCCAGGGGGGAGGGCCTCCTACGAGCAGTACTTC.

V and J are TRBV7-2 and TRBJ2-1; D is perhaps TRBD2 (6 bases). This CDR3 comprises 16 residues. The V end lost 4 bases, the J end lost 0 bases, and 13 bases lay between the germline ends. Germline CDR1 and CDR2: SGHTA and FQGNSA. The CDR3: CASSSRHGSSYNEQFF. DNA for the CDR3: TGTGCCAGCAGCTCTAGACACGGGAGCTCCTACAATGAGCAGTTCTTC.

The CDR3 region is CASSDARGLGDEQFF. CDR3 coding DNA: TGTGCCAGCAGCGATGCAAGGGGGTTGGGAGATGAGCAGTTCTTC. The gene calls are TRBV7-9 and TRBJ2-1; maybe TRBD1 (6 bases). The V gene lost 5 bases and the J gene lost 8 bases, with 19 bases spanning the gap. The CDR3 covers 15 residues. Germline CDR1 SEHNR, CDR2 FQNEAQ (reference sequence).

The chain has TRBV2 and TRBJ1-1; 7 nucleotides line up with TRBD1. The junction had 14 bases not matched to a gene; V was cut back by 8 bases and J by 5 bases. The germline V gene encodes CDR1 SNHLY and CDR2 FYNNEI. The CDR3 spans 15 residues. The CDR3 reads CASGPYRGPVTEAFF. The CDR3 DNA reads TGTGCCAGCGGACCGTACAGGGGACCCGTGACTGAAGCTTTCTTT.

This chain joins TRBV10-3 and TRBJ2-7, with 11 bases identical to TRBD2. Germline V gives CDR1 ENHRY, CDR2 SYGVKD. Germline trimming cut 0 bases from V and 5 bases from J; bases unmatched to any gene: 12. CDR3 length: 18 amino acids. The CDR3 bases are TGTGCCATCAGTGAGTCTCACACGACTAGCGGGAAGGGCAACGAGCAGTACTTC. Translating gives CAISESHTTSGKGNEQYF.

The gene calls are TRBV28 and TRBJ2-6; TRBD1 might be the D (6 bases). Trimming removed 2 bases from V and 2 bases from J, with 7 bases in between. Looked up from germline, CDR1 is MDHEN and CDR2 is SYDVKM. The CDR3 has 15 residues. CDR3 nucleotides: TGTGCCAGCAGTTTAGGGGGCCCTGGGGCCAACGTCCTGACTTTC. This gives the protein CASSLGGPGANVLTF.

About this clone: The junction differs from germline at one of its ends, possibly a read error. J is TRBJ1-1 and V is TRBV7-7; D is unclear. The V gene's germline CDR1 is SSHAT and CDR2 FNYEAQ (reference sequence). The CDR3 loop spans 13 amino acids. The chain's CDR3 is CASSLDMNTEAFF. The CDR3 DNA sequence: TGTGCTAGCAGCTTAGATATGAACACTGAAGCTTTCTTT.

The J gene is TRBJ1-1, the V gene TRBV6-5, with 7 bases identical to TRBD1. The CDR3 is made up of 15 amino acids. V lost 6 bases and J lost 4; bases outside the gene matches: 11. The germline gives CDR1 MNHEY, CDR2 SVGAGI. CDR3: CASRSARGSGTEAFF. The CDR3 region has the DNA TGTGCCAGCAGGAGTGCCAGGGGGTCCGGCACTGAAGCTTTCTTT.

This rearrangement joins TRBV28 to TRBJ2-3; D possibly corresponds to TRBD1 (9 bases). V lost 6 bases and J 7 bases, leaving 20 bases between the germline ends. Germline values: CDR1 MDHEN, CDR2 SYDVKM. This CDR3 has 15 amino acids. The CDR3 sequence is CASRRGDGQGNTQYF. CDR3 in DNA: TGTGCCAGCAGGCGGGGGGACGGACAGGGGAATACGCAGTATTTT. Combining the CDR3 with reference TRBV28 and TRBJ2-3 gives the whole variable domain DVKVTQSSRYLVKRTGEKVFLECVQDMDHENMFWYRQDPGLGLRLIYFSYDVKMKEKGDIPEGYSVSREKKERFSLILESASTNQTSMYLCASRRGDGQGNTQYFGPGTRLTVL.

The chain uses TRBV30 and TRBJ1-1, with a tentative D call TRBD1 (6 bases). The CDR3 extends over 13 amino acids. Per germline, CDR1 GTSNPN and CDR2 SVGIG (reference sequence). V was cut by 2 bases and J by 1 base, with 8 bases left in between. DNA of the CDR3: TGTGCCTGGAGTAAACAGGGGAACACTGAAGCTTTCTTT. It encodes CAWSKQGNTEAFF.

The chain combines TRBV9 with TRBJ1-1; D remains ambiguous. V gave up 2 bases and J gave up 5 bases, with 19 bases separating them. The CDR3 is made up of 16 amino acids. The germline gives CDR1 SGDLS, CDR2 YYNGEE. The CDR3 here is CASSVGVAQIRTEAFF. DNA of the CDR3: TGTGCCAGCAGCGTCGGGGTAGCACAGATCAGGACTGAAGCTTTCTTT.

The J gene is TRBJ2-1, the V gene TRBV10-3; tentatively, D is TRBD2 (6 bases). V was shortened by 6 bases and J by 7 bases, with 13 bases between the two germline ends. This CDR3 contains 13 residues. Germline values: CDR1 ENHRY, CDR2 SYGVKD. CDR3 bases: TGTGCCATCAGGGGACTCAGGGTTAATGAGCAGTTCTTC. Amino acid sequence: CAIRGLRVNEQFF.